Presented here are 11 T cell receptor beta chains from one specimen sequenced in a study of T cell repertoires in cytomegalovirus infection. MiXCR was run by TCRdb on the reads, yielding one entry per CDR3 protein. The sample carries fewer than 1,000,000 distinct CDR3 sequences, roughly a third recorded once. Their antigens remain unidentified. This specimen consisted of cultured CD8+ T cells from PBMCs, obtained from culture after CMV antigen stimulation. The receptors come from a human donor in good health (CMV status not recorded). Some clones in this sample may be carry-over from other donors' samples.

The chain uses TRBV5-4 and TRBJ2-1, with TRBD1 as a possible D gene (5 bases). Trimming took off 1 base at V and 2 bases at J, with 13 bases between the two ends. CDR3 length: 16 residues. Germline V gives CDR1 SGHNT, CDR2 YYREEE (reference sequence). The CDR3 loop reads CASSLFQGTTYNEQFF. The CDR3 nucleotides read TGTGCCAGCAGCTTGTTCCAGGGAACGACCTACAATGAGCAGTTCTTC.

This clonotype was recorded a few times. The J gene is TRBJ1-5, the V gene TRBV24-1; the D is unclear. V was cut by 5 bases and J by 4 bases, with 8 bases left in between. This CDR3 has 13 amino acids. Germline V lookup: CDR1 KGHDR, CDR2 SFDVKD. The CDR3 reads CATSGQVNQPQHF. In nucleotides, the CDR3 is TGTGCCACCAGTGGGCAGGTTAATCAGCCCCAGCATTTT.

Regarding this clonotype: A read error may account for a junction end that differs from germline. CDR3 sequence (DNA): TGTGCCAGTAGTATAGGACAGGTTCAGTCCCAGCATTTT. This codes for CASSIGQVQSQHF. This rearrangement joins TRBV19 to TRBJ1-5; TRBD1 might be the D (6 bases). Germline values: CDR1 LNHDA, CDR2 SQIVND (reference sequence). The CDR3 loop spans 13 amino acids.

This clonotype was observed a handful of times. The rearrangement joins TRBV2 to TRBJ2-1; weak D call: TRBD2 (5 bases). The ends were cut back, 1 base at V and 6 bases at J, with 13 bases in the middle. Germline CDR1 is SNHLY and CDR2 is FYNNEI. This CDR3 contains 15 residues. In nucleotides, the CDR3 is TGTGCCAGCAGTGAAGTGGGCCTAGCAATCAATGAGCAGTTCTTC. Translating gives CASSEVGLAINEQFF.

The genes are TRBV2 and TRBJ1-5; D unresolved. The length of the CDR3 is 15 residues. Germline V lookup: CDR1 SNHLY, CDR2 FYNNEI. Trimming pared 6 bases from V and 2 bases from J, leaving 14 bases between. Here the CDR3 DNA reads TGTGCCAGCAGCTGGAAGTTCGCGGGCAATCAGCCCCAGCATTTT. Translated, it gives CASSWKFAGNQPQHF.

V gene TRBV14 combines with J gene TRBJ2-2, with unresolved D. The length of the CDR3 is 16 residues. With 4 bases removed from V and 3 bases from J, the gap between germline ends came to 15 bases. Per germline, CDR1 SGHDN and CDR2 FVKESK. The CDR3 sequence is CASSPREGSDTGELFF. For the CDR3, the DNA is TGTGCCAGCAGCCCAAGAGAAGGGTCGGACACCGGGGAGCTGTTTTTT.

This clonotype was counted ten times or more. This chain uses TRBV7-6 with TRBJ2-4; D unclear. V lost 4 bases and J lost 6, with 10 bases in between. Germline V gives CDR1 SGHVS, CDR2 FNYEAQ. The CDR3 has 13 amino acids. The CDR3 reads CASSSGHGNIQYF. The CDR3 nucleotides read TGTGCCAGCAGCTCAGGTCACGGAAACATTCAGTACTTC.

V gene TRBV20-1 combines with J gene TRBJ2-1, with TRBD2 matching over 10 bases. Trimming removed 3 bases from V and 6 bases from J; junction bases left unmatched: 14. CDR1 is DFQATT and CDR2 is SNEGSKA in the germline V gene (reference sequence). CDR3 length: 17 residues. The CDR3 sequence: CSARYEAGGPSSNEQFF. The CDR3 DNA is TGCAGTGCTAGGTATGAAGCGGGGGGGCCGAGCAGCAATGAGCAGTTCTTC.

This clonotype was detected only a few times. The chain has TRBV5-1 and TRBJ2-1; 9 nucleotides agree with TRBD2. Germline CDR1 reads SGHRS; CDR2 reads YFSETQ. This CDR3 has 15 amino acids. Trimming removed 6 bases from V and 5 bases from J; junction bases left unmatched: 9. The CDR3 region has the DNA TGCGCCAGCACCCCTGGGCGGGGGGGCCACAATGAGCAGTTCTTC. It translates to CASTPGRGGHNEQFF. Full variable domain (rest looked up from reference TRBV5-1 and TRBJ2-1): KAGVTQTPRYLIKTRGQQVTLSCSPISGHRSVSWYQQTPGQGLQFLFEYFSETQRNKGNFPGRFSGRQFSNSRSEMNVSTLELGDSALYLCASTPGRGGHNEQFFGPGTRLTVL.

This clonotype was counted a few times. The rearrangement links TRBV7-8 to TRBJ2-7; D ambiguous. V dropped 2 bases and J dropped 5 bases, with 7 bases sitting between them. The CDR3 is made up of 12 amino acids. Germline V gene data show CDR1 as SGHVS and CDR2 as FQNEAQ. In DNA, the CDR3 is TGTGCCAGCAGCTTATGGTTCCACGAGCAGTACGTC. Encoded protein: CASSLWFHEQYV.

This rearrangement joins TRBV19 to TRBJ2-7, with no clear D. The CDR3 runs 14 residues. Germline CDR1 LNHDA, CDR2 SQIVND (reference sequence). The germline V and J ends were trimmed by 2 bases and 2 bases, with 10 bases remaining between them. The CDR3: CASSIRLLTYEQYF. In DNA, the CDR3 is TGTGCCAGTAGTATAAGGCTGCTGACCTACGAGCAGTACTTC. The full variable domain, in which reference TRBV19 and TRBJ2-7 provide the parts outside the CDR3, is DGGITQSPKYLFRKEGQNVTLSCEQNLNHDAMYWYRQDPGQGLRLIYYSQIVNDFQKGDIAEGYSVSREKKESFPLTVTSAQKNPTAFYLCASSIRLLTYEQYFGPGTRLTVT.